A single TCR beta chain is shown here with its context. Since a far larger clone is one base different, this is likely a read error. The CDR3 is 14 residues long. Germline V gene lookup returns CDR1 SGHKS and CDR2 YYEKEE (reference sequence). Trimming cost V 4 bases and J 6 bases; bases outside gene matches: 4. These data come from a study of read filtering for tumor transcriptome and immune sequencing. Across the study: Among patients, under 20 were male and some 15 female, aged roughly 45 to 80 (mean roughly 64). Whole-transcriptome libraries were prepared after DNase treatment. RNA-seq yielded only roughly 75 to 1,300 TCR reads, IR-seq about 4 to 10.27 million.

This library used roughly 0.4 ug RNA and molecular barcoded adaptors spanning alpha/delta and beta/gamma chains. TCRdb analysed the reads with MiXCR anew, one entry per CDR3 protein. The repertoire holds about 57,000 distinct CDR3 sequences, with around 20% as singletons. The sequencing input was a population of CD138-negative cells sorted from bone marrow. This chain connects TRBV5-5 to TRBJ1-5, with 10 bases lining up with TRBD1. The receptor comes from a donor at least 40 years old with multiple myeloma. The CDR3 DNA follows: TGTGCCAGCAGCCCCGGGACAGGGGTTCAGCCCCAGCATTTT. Translated, it gives CASSPGTGVQPQHF.